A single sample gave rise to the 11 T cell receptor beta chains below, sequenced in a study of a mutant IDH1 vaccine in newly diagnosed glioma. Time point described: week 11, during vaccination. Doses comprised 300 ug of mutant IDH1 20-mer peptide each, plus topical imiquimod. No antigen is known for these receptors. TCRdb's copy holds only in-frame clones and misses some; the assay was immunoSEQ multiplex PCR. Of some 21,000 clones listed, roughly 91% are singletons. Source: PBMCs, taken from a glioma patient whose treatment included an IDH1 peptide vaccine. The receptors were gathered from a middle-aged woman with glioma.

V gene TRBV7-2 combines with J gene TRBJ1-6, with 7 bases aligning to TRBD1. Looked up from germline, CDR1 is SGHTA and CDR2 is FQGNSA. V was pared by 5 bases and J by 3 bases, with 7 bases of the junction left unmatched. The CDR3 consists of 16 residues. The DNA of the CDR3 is TGTGCCAGCAGCCCCCGGGACAGTCGCTATAATTCACCCCTCCACTTT. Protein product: CASSPRDSRYNSPLHF.

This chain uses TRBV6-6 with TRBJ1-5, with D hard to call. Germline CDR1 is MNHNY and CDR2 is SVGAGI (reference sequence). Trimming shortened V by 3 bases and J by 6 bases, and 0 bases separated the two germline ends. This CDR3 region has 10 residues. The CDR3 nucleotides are TGTGCCAGCAGTTATCAGCCCCAGCATTTT. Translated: CASSYQPQHF.

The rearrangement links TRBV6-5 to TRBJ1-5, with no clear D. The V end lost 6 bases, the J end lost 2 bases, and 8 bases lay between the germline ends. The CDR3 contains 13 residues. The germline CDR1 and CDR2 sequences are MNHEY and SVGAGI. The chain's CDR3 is CASSPYGNQPQHF. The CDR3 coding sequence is TGTGCCAGCAGCCCCTATGGCAATCAGCCCCAGCATTTT.

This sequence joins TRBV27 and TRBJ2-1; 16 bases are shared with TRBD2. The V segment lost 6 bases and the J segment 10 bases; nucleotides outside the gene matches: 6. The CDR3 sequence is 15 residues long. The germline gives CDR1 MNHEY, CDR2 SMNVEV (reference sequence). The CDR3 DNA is TGTGCCAGCAGGGGGACTAGCGGGAGGGCCCGGGAGCAGTTCTTC. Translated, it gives CASRGTSGRAREQFF.

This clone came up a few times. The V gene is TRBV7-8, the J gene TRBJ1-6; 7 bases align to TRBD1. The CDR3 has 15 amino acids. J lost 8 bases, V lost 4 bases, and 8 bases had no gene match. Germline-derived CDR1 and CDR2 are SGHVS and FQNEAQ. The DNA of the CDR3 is TGTGCCAGCAGCTCCCTTGACAGGGAAGATTCACCCCTCCACTTT. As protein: CASSSLDREDSPLHF. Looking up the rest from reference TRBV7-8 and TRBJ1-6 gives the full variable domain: GAGVSQSPRYKVAKRGQDVALRCDPISGHVSLFWYQQALGQGPEFLTYFQNEAQLDKSGLPSDRFFAERPEGSVSTLKIQRTQQEDSAVYLCASSSLDREDSPLHFGNGTRLTVT.

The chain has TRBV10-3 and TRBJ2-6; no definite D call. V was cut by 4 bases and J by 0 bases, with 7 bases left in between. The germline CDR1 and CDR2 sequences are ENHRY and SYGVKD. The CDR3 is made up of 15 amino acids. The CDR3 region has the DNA TGTGCCATCAGTGCAGTTACCTCTGGGGCCAACGTCCTGACTTTC. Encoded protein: CAISAVTSGANVLTF.

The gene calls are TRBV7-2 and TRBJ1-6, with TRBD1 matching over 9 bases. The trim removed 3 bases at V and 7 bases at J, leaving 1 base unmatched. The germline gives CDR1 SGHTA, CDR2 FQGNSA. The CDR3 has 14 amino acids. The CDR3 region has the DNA TGTGCCAGCAGCTTTACAGGGGGCAATTCACCCCTCCACTTT. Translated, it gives CASSFTGGNSPLHF.

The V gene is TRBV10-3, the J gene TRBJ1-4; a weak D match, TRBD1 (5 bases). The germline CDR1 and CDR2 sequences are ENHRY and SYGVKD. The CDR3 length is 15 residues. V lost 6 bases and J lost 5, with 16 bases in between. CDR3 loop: CAISEAGRLNEKLFF. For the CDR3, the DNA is TGTGCCATCAGCGAGGCGGGACGATTAAATGAAAAACTGTTTTTT.

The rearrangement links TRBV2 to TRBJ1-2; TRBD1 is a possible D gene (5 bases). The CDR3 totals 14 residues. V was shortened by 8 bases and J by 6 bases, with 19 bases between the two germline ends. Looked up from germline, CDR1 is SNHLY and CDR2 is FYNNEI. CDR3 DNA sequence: TGTGCCAGCGGAACGACAGCCGTCCCGGATGGCTACACCTTC. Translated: CASGTTAVPDGYTF.

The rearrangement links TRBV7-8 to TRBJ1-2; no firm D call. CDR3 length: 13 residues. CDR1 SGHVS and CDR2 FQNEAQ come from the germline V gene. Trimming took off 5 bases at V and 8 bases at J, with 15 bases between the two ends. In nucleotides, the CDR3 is TGTGCCAGCAGCCTGGACCGTTCCGGGGGCTACACCTTC. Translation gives CASSLDRSGGYTF.

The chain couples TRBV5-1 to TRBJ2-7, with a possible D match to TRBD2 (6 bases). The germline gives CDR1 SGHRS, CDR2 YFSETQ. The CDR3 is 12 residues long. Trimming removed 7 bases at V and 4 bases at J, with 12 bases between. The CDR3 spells CASGRGEYEQYF. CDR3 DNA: TGCGCCAGCGGGCGGGGAGAGTACGAGCAGTACTTC.